The entry that follows covers one T cell receptor beta chain sequence. The antigen is undetermined. This entry is derived from a study of T cell repertoires in cytomegalovirus infection. On the study more broadly: Both CMV infection and a matching HLA type were indicated by public TCR beta signatures. Study-wide points: Dominating the ex vivo response were TCR beta clonotypes that were CMV-specific and HLA-C-restricted. Summed frequency of public TCR beta families distinguished CMV carriers with the relevant HLA.

TCRdb used MiXCR to reprocess the reads, holding one entry per CDR3 protein. This table has 450,000 to 600,000 distinct CDR3 sequences, about 33% appearing once. Germline V gives CDR1 LNHNV, CDR2 YYDKDF (reference sequence). The CDR3 runs to 13 residues. V trimming: 7 bases; J trimming: 7 bases; junction bases outside the gene matches: 5. This clonotype was obtained from a human donor in good health (CMV status not recorded). Some clones in this sample may be carry-over from other donors' samples. Sequences were derived from cultured PBMCs, sampled from culture after CMV antigen stimulation. V is TRBV15 and J is TRBJ2-1, with TRBD1 matching over 9 bases. CDR3 loop: CATNRDRVNEQFF. The CDR3 region has the DNA TGTGCCACCAACCGGGACAGGGTAAATGAGCAGTTCTTC.